There are a few counts of the clone carrying this TCR beta chain. The data originate from a study of graft-versus-host responses after intestinal transplantation. Germline CDR1 and CDR2: SGHAT and FQNNGV. Germline trimming cut 6 bases from V and 7 bases from J; bases unmatched to any gene: 15. The CDR3 is made up of 19 amino acids. Each mixed lymphocyte reaction held roughly 200,000 CFSE-labeled responders and roughly 200,000 irradiated violet-dye-labeled stimulators. The data were produced by immunoSEQ multiplex PCR, yet TCRdb's version contains in-frame clones alone and is incomplete. The data contain about 7,000 clones, about a third of them singletons.

Sequences were derived from alloreactive CD8+ T cells from a mixed lymphocyte reaction culture, sampled before transplantation. As to subset: CFSE-low proliferating T cells sorted from roughly six-day pre-transplant mixed lymphocyte reaction (GvH or HvG direction). The V and J genes are TRBV11-2 and TRBJ2-1; 16 bases line up with TRBD2. This TCR was recovered from a human patient who was an organ donor for intestinal transplantation. The CDR3 is CASSKMGLAGGILLNEQFF. In nucleotides, the CDR3 is TGTGCCAGCAGTAAAATGGGACTAGCGGGGGGGATCCTCCTTAATGAGCAGTTCTTC. The full variable domain, in which reference TRBV11-2 and TRBJ2-1 provide the parts outside the CDR3, is EAGVAQSPRYKIIEKRQSVAFWCNPISGHATLYWYQQILGQGPKLLIQFQNNGVVDDSQLPKDRFSAERLKGVDSTLKIQPAKLEDSAVYLCASSKMGLAGGILLNEQFFGPGTRLTVL.